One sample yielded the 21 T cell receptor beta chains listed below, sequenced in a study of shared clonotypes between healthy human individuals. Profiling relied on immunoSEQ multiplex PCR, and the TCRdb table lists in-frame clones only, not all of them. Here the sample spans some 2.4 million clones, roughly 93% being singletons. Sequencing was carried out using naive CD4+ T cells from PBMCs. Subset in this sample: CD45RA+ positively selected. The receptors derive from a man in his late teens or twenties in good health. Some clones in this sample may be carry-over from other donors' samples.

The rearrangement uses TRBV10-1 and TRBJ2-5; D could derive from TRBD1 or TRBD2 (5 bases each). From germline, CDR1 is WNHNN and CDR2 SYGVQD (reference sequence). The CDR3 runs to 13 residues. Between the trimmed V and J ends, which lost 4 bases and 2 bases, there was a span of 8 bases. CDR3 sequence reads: CASSAGPQETQYF. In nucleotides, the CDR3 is TGCGCCAGCAGTGCGGGGCCACAAGAGACCCAGTACTTC.

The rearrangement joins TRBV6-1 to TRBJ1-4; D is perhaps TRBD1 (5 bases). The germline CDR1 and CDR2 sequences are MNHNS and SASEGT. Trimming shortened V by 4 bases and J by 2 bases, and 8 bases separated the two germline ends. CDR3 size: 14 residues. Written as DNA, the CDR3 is TGTGCCAGCAGTGGGAAGGGGACTAATGAAAAACTGTTTTTT. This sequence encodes CASSGKGTNEKLFF.

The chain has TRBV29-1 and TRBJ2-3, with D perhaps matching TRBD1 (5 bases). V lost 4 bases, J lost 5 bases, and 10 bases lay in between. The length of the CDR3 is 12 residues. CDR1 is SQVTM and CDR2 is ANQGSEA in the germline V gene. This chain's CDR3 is CSVGPGIDTQYF. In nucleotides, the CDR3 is TGCAGCGTTGGACCAGGGATAGATACGCAGTATTTT.

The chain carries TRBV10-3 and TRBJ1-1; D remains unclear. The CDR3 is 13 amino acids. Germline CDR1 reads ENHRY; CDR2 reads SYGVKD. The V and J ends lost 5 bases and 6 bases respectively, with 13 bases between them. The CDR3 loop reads CAISTRLEAEAFF. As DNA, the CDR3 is TGTGCCATCAGTACACGACTGGAGGCTGAAGCTTTCTTT.

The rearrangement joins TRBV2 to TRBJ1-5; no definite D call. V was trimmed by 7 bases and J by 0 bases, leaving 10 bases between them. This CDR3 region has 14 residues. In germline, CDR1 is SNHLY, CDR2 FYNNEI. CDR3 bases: TGTGCCAGCAAGGAAGTATATAGCAATCAGCCCCAGCATTTT. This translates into CASKEVYSNQPQHF.

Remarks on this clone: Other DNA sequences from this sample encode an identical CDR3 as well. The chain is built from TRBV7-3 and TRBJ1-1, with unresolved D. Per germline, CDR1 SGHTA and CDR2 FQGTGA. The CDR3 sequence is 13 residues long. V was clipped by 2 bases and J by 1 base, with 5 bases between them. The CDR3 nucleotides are TGTGCCAGCAGCTTACGGCAGAACACTGAAGCTTTCTTT. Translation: CASSLRQNTEAFF.

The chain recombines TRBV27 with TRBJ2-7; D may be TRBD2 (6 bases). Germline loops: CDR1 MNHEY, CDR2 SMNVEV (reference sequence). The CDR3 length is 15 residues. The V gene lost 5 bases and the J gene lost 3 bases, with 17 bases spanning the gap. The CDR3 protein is CASSLDYNLNYEQYF. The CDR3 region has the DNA TGTGCCAGCAGTCTGGACTACAACCTAAACTACGAGCAGTACTTC.

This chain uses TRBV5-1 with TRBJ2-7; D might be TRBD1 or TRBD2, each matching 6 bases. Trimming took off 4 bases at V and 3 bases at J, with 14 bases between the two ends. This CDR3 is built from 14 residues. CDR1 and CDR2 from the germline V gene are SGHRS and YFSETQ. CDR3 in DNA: TGCGCCAGCAGCCCCGTGGGGGGCTACTACGAGCAGTACTTC. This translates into CASSPVGGYYEQYF.

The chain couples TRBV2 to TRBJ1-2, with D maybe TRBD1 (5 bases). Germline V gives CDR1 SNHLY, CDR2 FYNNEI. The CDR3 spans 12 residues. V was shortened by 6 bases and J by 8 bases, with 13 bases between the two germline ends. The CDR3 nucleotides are TGTGCCAGCAGCCGGACCGGGGCCGGCTACACCTTC. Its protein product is CASSRTGAGYTF.

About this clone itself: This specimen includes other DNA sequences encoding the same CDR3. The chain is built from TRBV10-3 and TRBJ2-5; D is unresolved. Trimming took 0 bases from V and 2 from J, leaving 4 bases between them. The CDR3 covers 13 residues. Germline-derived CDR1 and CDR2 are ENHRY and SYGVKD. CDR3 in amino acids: CAISESVQETQYF. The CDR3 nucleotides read TGTGCCATCAGTGAGTCGGTTCAAGAGACCCAGTACTTC.

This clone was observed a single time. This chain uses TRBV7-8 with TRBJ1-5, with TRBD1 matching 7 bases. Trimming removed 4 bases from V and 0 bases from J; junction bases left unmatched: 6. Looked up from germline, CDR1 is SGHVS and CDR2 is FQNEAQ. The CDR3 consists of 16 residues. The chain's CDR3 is CASSSEGAASNQPQHF. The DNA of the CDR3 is TGTGCCAGCAGCTCTGAGGGGGCAGCTAGCAATCAGCCCCAGCATTTT.

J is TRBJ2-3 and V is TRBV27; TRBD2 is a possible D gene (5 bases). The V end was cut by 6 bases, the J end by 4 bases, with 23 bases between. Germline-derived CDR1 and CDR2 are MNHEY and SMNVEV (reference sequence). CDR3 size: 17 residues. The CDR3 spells CASRPSWSREGADTQYF. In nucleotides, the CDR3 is TGTGCCAGCAGGCCCTCCTGGTCTAGAGAGGGCGCAGATACGCAGTATTTT.

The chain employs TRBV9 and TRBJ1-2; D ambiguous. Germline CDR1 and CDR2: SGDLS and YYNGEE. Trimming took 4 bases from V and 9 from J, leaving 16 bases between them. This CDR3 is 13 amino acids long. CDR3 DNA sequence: TGTGCCAGCAGCTCTCGTGAGGGAGGAAGCTACACCTTC. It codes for CASSSREGGSYTF.

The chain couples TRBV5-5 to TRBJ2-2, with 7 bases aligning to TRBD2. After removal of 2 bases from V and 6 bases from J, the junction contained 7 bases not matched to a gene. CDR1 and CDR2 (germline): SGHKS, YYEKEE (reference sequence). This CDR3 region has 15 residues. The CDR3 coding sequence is TGTGCCAGCAGCTTCGGGGGGTCCTACGCCGGGGAGCTGTTTTTT. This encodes CASSFGGSYAGELFF.

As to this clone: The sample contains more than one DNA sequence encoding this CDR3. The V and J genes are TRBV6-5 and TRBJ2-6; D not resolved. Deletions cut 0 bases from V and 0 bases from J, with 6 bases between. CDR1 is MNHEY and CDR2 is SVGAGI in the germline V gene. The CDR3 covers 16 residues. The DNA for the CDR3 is TGTGCCAGCAGTTACTCAGGATACTCTGGGGCCAACGTCCTGACTTTC. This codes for CASSYSGYSGANVLTF.

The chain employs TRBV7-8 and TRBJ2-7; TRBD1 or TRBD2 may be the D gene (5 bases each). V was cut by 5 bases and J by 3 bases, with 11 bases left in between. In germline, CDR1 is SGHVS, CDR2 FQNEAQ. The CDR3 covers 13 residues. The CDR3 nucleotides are TGTGCCAGCAGCCCGGGACCACACTACGAGCAGTACTTC. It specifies CASSPGPHYEQYF.

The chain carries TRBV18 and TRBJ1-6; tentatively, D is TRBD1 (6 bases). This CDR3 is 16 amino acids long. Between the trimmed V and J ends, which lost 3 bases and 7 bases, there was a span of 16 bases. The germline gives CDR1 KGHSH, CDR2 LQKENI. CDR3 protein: CASSPYLRTENSPLHF. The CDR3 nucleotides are TGTGCCAGCTCACCCTATCTTCGGACAGAGAATTCACCCCTCCACTTT.

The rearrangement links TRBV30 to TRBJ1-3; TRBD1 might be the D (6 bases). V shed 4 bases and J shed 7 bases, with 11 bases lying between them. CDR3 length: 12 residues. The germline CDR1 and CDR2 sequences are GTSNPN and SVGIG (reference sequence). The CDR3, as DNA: TGTGCCTGGACAGGGGTAGGGAACACCATATATTTT. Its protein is CAWTGVGNTIYF. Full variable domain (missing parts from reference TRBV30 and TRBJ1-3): SQTIHQWPATLVQPVGSPLSLECTVEGTSNPNLYWYRQAAGRGLQLLFYSVGIGQISSEVPQNLSASRPQDRQFILSSKKLLLSDSGFYLCAWTGVGNTIYFGEGSWLTVV.

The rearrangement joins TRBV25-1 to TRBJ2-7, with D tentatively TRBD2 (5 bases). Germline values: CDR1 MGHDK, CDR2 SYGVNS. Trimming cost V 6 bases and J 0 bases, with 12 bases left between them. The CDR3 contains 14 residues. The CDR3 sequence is CASSPPGSSYEQYF. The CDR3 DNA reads TGTGCCAGCAGCCCTCCGGGGAGCTCCTACGAGCAGTACTTC.

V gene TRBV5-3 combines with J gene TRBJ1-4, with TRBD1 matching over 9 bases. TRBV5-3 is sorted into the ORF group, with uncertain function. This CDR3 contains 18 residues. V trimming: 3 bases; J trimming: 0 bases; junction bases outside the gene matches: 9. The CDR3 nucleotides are TGTGCCAGAAGCTGTTTAGGGACAGGGCCTTCAACTAATGAAAAACTGTTTTTT. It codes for CARSCLGTGPSTNEKLFF.

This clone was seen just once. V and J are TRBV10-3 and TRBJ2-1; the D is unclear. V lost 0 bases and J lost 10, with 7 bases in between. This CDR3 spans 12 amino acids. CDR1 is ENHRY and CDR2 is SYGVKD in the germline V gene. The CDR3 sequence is CAISESFGEQFF. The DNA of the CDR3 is TGTGCCATCAGTGAGTCTTTCGGGGAGCAGTTCTTC.